These 28 T cell receptor beta chains came from one sample sequenced in a study of identifying expanded T cells in peripheral blood. Sequencing was performed with immunoSEQ multiplex PCR; in TCRdb, only in-frame clones are kept and a portion is missing. Among roughly 84,000 clones listed, about 90% were seen once. Material: blood. These receptors were taken from a person between 18 and 75 years old in good health.

The chain couples TRBV29-1 to TRBJ2-5; a weak D match, TRBD1 (6 bases). V was shortened by 3 bases and J by 5 bases, with 16 bases between the two germline ends. CDR3 length equals 14 residues. Germline values: CDR1 SQVTM, CDR2 ANQGSEA. The CDR3 DNA follows: TGCAGCGTTGACACTAATGGGGGCCGGGAGACCCAGTACTTC. Its translation is CSVDTNGGRETQYF.

The V call is TRBV30, the J call TRBJ1-5; tentative D call: TRBD1 (5 bases). Germline lookup yields CDR1 GTSNPN and CDR2 SVGIG (reference sequence). CDR3 length: 18 amino acids. With 3 bases removed from V and 2 bases from J, the gap between germline ends came to 23 bases. The CDR3 coding sequence is TGTGCCTGGAGCCCAGGGAGCAGCACCCTACTCGGCAATCAGCCCCAGCATTTT. Translation: CAWSPGSSTLLGNQPQHF.

The chain carries TRBV6-5 and TRBJ2-7, with a weak D call TRBD1 (6 bases). Germline V lookup: CDR1 MNHEY, CDR2 SVGAGI. This CDR3 region has 13 residues. Trimming cost V 7 bases and J 3 bases, with 13 bases left between them. The CDR3 here is CASNKDRDYEQYF. CDR3 DNA sequence: TGTGCCAGCAACAAGGACAGAGACTACGAGCAGTACTTC.

This clone has only a few counts. J is TRBJ2-3 and V is TRBV11-1; weak D call: TRBD2 (5 bases). Germline-derived CDR1 and CDR2 are SGHAT and FQDESV (reference sequence). Trimming took 5 bases from V and 0 from J, leaving 15 bases between them. The length of the CDR3 is 16 residues. The CDR3 here is CASSRRLRKSTDTQYF. Written as DNA, the CDR3 is TGTGCCAGCAGCCGGAGGTTGCGGAAAAGCACAGATACGCAGTATTTT.

The V and J genes are TRBV6-5 and TRBJ1-1; no clear D gene. The length of the CDR3 is 14 residues. Germline V CDR1 and CDR2: MNHEY, SVGAGI. V was shortened by 0 bases and J by 2 bases, with 7 bases between the two germline ends. The CDR3 region has the DNA TGTGCCAGCAGTTACTCGAGGATTAACACTGAAGCTTTCTTT. Translated: CASSYSRINTEAFF.

The V gene is TRBV6-5, the J gene TRBJ1-1; D unclear. Germline loops: CDR1 MNHEY, CDR2 SVGAGI. This CDR3 has 14 residues. V gave up 7 bases and J gave up 1 base, with 13 bases separating them. CDR3 protein: CASISDEANTEAFF. CDR3 DNA: TGTGCCAGCATTTCGGATGAGGCGAACACTGAAGCTTTCTTT.

J is TRBJ2-7 and V is TRBV5-1, with 8 bases lining up with TRBD1. This CDR3 is 14 amino acids long. V lost 5 bases and J lost 0; bases outside the gene matches: 4. The germline V gene has CDR1 SGHRS and CDR2 YFSETQ. The CDR3 region is CASRRTGGSYEQYF. The CDR3 DNA reads as TGCGCCAGCAGACGCACAGGGGGCTCCTACGAGCAGTACTTC.

The rearrangement uses TRBV9 and TRBJ1-1; TRBD1 agrees at 7 bases. Germline V gene data show CDR1 as SGDLS and CDR2 as YYNGEE. V shed 3 bases and J 2 bases; nucleotides not matched to a gene: 7. The CDR3 runs 15 residues. CDR3 DNA: TGTGCCAGCAGCGCAACCGGGACAGAAAACACTGAAGCTTTCTTT. Its translation is CASSATGTENTEAFF.

The V gene is TRBV6-1, the J gene TRBJ2-7, with 10 bases matching TRBD2. V lost 2 bases and J lost 2; bases outside the gene matches: 12. CDR1 is MNHNS and CDR2 is SASEGT in the germline V gene. This CDR3 is 18 amino acids long. CDR3 in DNA: TGTGCCAGCAGTGAATCCCTCCACGGAGCGGGGGGGGCCTACGAGCAGTACTTC. This codes for CASSESLHGAGGAYEQYF.

The rearrangement joins TRBV2 to TRBJ1-1; TRBD1 aligns across 7 bases. The length of the CDR3 is 18 residues. The ends lost 8 bases at V and 0 bases at J; junction bases unmatched: 18. CDR1 is SNHLY and CDR2 is FYNNEI in the germline V gene. DNA of the CDR3: TGTGCCAGCGTATCCCGTCGGAGACAGGGTGGTATGAACACTGAAGCTTTCTTT. Amino acid sequence: CASVSRRRQGGMNTEAFF.

The chain links TRBV7-9 to TRBJ1-1, with D possibly matching TRBD1 (5 bases). The CDR3 length is 16 residues. CDR1 SEHNR and CDR2 FQNEAQ come from the germline V gene (reference sequence). V shed 8 bases and J shed 1 base, with 20 bases lying between them. The CDR3 region has the DNA TGTGCCAGCCAAGACGCGGGCAGGGCTAAGAACACTGAAGCTTTCTTT. Translation gives CASQDAGRAKNTEAFF.

This rearrangement joins TRBV11-2 to TRBJ2-7; 7 bases agree with TRBD1. The CDR3 runs to 13 residues. The V segment lost 5 bases and the J segment 4 bases; nucleotides outside the gene matches: 5. Germline values: CDR1 SGHAT, CDR2 FQNNGV. In nucleotides, the CDR3 is TGTGCCAGCAGCCCCGACAGGGTGTACGAGCAGTACTTC. This translates into CASSPDRVYEQYF.

The chain employs TRBV2 and TRBJ2-2; TRBD1 might be the D (6 bases). Deletions cut 7 bases from V and 4 bases from J, with 16 bases between. CDR3 length: 15 amino acids. Germline V gives CDR1 SNHLY, CDR2 FYNNEI. Here the CDR3 DNA reads TGTGCCAGCAAAGGGGGATCCGTGGCCACCGGGGAGCTGTTTTTT. Translating gives CASKGGSVATGELFF. The entire variable domain, with the rest obtained from reference TRBV2 and TRBJ2-2, is as follows: EPEVTQTPSHQVTQMGQEVILRCVPISNHLYFYWYRQILGQKVEFLVSFYNNEISEKSEIFDDQFSVERPDGSNFTLKIRSTKLEDSAMYFCASKGGSVATGELFFGEGSRLTVL.

This clone was recorded a few times. The chain joins TRBV7-2 to TRBJ1-2; D remains ambiguous. The CDR3 is 12 residues long. Germline values: CDR1 SGHTA, CDR2 FQGNSA. Trimming removed 8 bases from V and 7 bases from J, with 14 bases in between. For the CDR3, the DNA is TGTGCCAGCGCCAGGCTCTCCGGTGGCTACACCTTC. Its protein product is CASARLSGGYTF.

This rearrangement joins TRBV2 to TRBJ1-2; D possibly corresponds to TRBD1 (5 bases). Germline CDR1 is SNHLY and CDR2 is FYNNEI. Deletions cut 2 bases from V and 4 bases from J, with 14 bases between. This CDR3 is 15 amino acids long. For the CDR3, the DNA is TGTGCCAGCAGTGAATTAGCGGGGGGATTCTATGGCTACACCTTC. Protein: CASSELAGGFYGYTF.

CDR3 nucleotide sequence: TGTGCCAGCAGCTTGTTACAGTCTGTAGGGGAGCCCCAGCATTTT. This sequence encodes CASSLLQSVGEPQHF. The chain employs TRBV5-5 and TRBJ1-5; a possible D gene is TRBD1 (5 bases). CDR1 and CDR2 from the germline V gene are SGHKS and YYEKEE (reference sequence). The CDR3 has 15 residues. Trimming took 1 base from V and 8 from J, leaving 16 bases between them.

CDR3: CASSGIGGASYEQYF. CDR3 coding DNA: TGTGCCAGCAGTGGCATTGGGGGCGCCTCCTACGAGCAGTACTTC. V gene TRBV27 combines with J gene TRBJ2-7; TRBD1 is a possible D gene (6 bases). V lost 5 bases and J lost 0, with 14 bases in between. The CDR3 runs 15 residues. Germline V gene data show CDR1 as MNHEY and CDR2 as SMNVEV (reference sequence).

V is TRBV9 and J is TRBJ2-3, with 8 positions matching TRBD2. The germline V gene encodes CDR1 SGDLS and CDR2 YYNGEE. Trimming at V came to 3 bases and at J to 6 bases, leaving 12 bases not matched to a gene. The CDR3 spans 16 residues. This chain's CDR3 is CASSANLAGFRDTQYF. In nucleotides, the CDR3 is TGTGCCAGCAGCGCGAACTTAGCGGGATTTAGGGATACGCAGTATTTT. The variable domain in full, completed from reference TRBV9 and TRBJ2-3, reads DSGVTQTPKHLITATGQRVTLRCSPRSGDLSVYWYQQSLDQGLQFLIQYYNGEERAKGNILERFSAQQFPDLHSELNLSSLELGDSALYFCASSANLAGFRDTQYFGPGTRLTVL.

The genes are TRBV11-2 and TRBJ2-7; the match to TRBD1 covers 8 bases. Unmatched junction bases numbered 7, after V lost 4 bases and J lost 2 bases. CDR1 is SGHAT, CDR2 FQNNGV, per germline. This CDR3 is 15 amino acids long. As DNA, the CDR3 is TGTGCCAGCAGCTCAATTCGGACAGGGACCTACGAGCAGTACTTC. Encoded protein: CASSSIRTGTYEQYF.

The chain links TRBV19 to TRBJ1-2; maybe TRBD1 (5 bases). V lost 6 bases and J 5 bases, leaving 22 bases between the germline ends. Germline CDR1 and CDR2: LNHDA and SQIVND (reference sequence). CDR3 size: 16 residues. The CDR3 region is CASSQNRDPEGYGYTF. The CDR3 region has the DNA TGTGCCAGTAGCCAAAACCGGGACCCTGAGGGATATGGCTACACCTTC.

The sample holds a few counts of this clone. The CDR3 loop is CASRNRDHDYGYTF. The CDR3 nucleotides read TGTGCCAGTAGAAACAGGGACCACGACTATGGCTACACCTTC. V and J are TRBV19 and TRBJ1-2, with a possible D match to TRBD1 (6 bases). The CDR3 runs to 14 residues. Germline CDR1 and CDR2: LNHDA and SQIVND (reference sequence). Trimming removed 6 bases at V and 3 bases at J, with 14 bases between.

Only a few counts were recorded for this clone. J is TRBJ1-6 and V is TRBV2; D is undetermined. This CDR3 comprises 13 residues. The V gene lost 7 bases and the J gene lost 10 bases, with 14 bases spanning the gap. Germline V gene sequence: CDR1 SNHLY, CDR2 FYNNEI. CDR3 sequence reads: CASNGEARSPLHF. The CDR3 coding sequence is TGTGCCAGCAACGGAGAAGCCCGATCACCCCTCCACTTT.

This clone was detected once. The chain has TRBV4-1 and TRBJ2-1; D is ambiguous. The V end was cut by 0 bases, the J end by 0 bases, with 12 bases between. The germline gives CDR1 MGHRA, CDR2 YSYEKL. The CDR3 sequence is 17 residues long. CDR3 nucleotides: TGCGCCAGCAGCCAAGATCTGGTGGTTAGCTCCTACAATGAGCAGTTCTTC. Protein sequence: CASSQDLVVSSYNEQFF.

The genes are TRBV7-9 and TRBJ2-7; 7 bases match TRBD1. The CDR3 contains 14 residues. Germline V CDR1 and CDR2: SEHNR, FQNEAQ (reference sequence). V trimming: 6 bases; J trimming: 6 bases; junction bases outside the gene matches: 11. CDR3 DNA: TGTGCCAGCAGGGTTGGGGACAGTTCCGCCGAGCAGTACTTC. This translates into CASRVGDSSAEQYF.

The chain links TRBV7-3 to TRBJ1-1, with D possibly TRBD1 on 5 matching bases. This CDR3 contains 13 residues. Trimming stripped 3 bases from V and 2 bases from J, with 7 bases between. Germline loops: CDR1 SGHTA, CDR2 FQGTGA. CDR3 DNA sequence: TGTGCCAGCAGCTTGAGGGACAACACTGAAGCTTTCTTT. It yields the protein CASSLRDNTEAFF.

The genes are TRBV7-8 and TRBJ2-1; a possible D gene is TRBD2 (6 bases). The CDR3 has 14 residues. CDR1 and CDR2 from the germline V gene are SGHVS and FQNEAQ. The V end lost 7 bases, the J end lost 0 bases, and 10 bases lay between the germline ends. The CDR3: CASMEGSSYNEQFF. The CDR3 DNA sequence: TGTGCCAGCATGGAGGGGAGCTCCTACAATGAGCAGTTCTTC.

V and J are TRBV18 and TRBJ2-1, with a tentative D call TRBD1 (5 bases). This CDR3 contains 16 residues. The V and J ends lost 3 bases and 7 bases respectively, with 19 bases between them. Germline-derived CDR1 and CDR2 are KGHSH and LQKENI. CDR3 region: CASSPTWGGVRNEQFF. In DNA, the CDR3 is TGTGCCAGCTCACCGACCTGGGGCGGAGTCCGGAATGAGCAGTTCTTC.

This clone appeared a few times. The chain uses TRBV14 and TRBJ1-1; D remains unclear. Trimming pared 2 bases from V and 6 bases from J, leaving 13 bases between. The CDR3 length is 14 residues. The germline V gene has CDR1 SGHDN and CDR2 FVKESK. This CDR3 reads CASSQPRLDAEAFF. In nucleotides, the CDR3 is TGTGCCAGCAGCCAACCCCGACTAGACGCTGAAGCTTTCTTT.